A single sample is the source of the 15 T cell receptor beta chains below, sequenced in a study of blood T cell repertoires in COVID-19. Data came from immunoSEQ multiplex PCR; TCRdb stores just in-frame clones and leaves some out. The repertoire holds roughly 160,000 clones, with more than 65% as singletons. Sequencing was performed on peripheral blood. These receptors were collected from a woman aged 80 or over with active or convalescent COVID-19.

The V and J genes are TRBV5-4 and TRBJ1-1; D is perhaps TRBD1 (5 bases). Trimming left V 3 bases short and J 1 base short, with 10 bases between. The germline gives CDR1 SGHNT, CDR2 YYREEE (reference sequence). The CDR3 length is 14 residues. CDR3 region: CASSWRGPNTEAFF. As DNA, the CDR3 is TGTGCCAGCAGCTGGAGGGGTCCGAACACTGAAGCTTTCTTT. Together with reference TRBV5-4 and TRBJ1-1, the CDR3 gives the full variable domain: ETGVTQSPTHLIKTRGQQVTLRCSSQSGHNTVSWYQQALGQGPQFIFQYYREEENGRGNFPPRFSGLQFPNYSSELNVNALELDDSALYLCASSWRGPNTEAFFGQGTRLTVV.

The rearrangement uses TRBV19 and TRBJ1-1, with D tentatively TRBD1 (5 bases). Germline lookup yields CDR1 LNHDA and CDR2 SQIVND (reference sequence). This CDR3 has 14 residues. V shed 6 bases and J shed 2 bases, with 13 bases lying between them. The CDR3 here is CASRTRRTNTEAFF. In DNA, the CDR3 is TGTGCCAGTAGAACCCGACGGACAAACACTGAAGCTTTCTTT.

The table lists this clone with a count of one. The chain couples TRBV27 to TRBJ2-5; TRBD1 matches at 9 bases. V shed 2 bases and J 1 base; nucleotides not matched to a gene: 5. Germline CDR1 is MNHEY and CDR2 is SMNVEV (reference sequence). The CDR3 length is 16 residues. The CDR3 DNA sequence: TGTGCCAGCAGTTTAATGGGGACAGGGCGCCAAGAGACCCAGTACTTC. It specifies CASSLMGTGRQETQYF.

This chain links TRBV10-3 with TRBJ1-1; no reliable D call. The germline V gene encodes CDR1 ENHRY and CDR2 SYGVKD. Trimming took 0 bases from V and 6 from J, leaving 8 bases between them. The length of the CDR3 is 13 residues. The CDR3 region has the DNA TGTGCCATCAGTGAGTCGTGGGAGCCTGAAGCTTTCTTT. Protein sequence: CAISESWEPEAFF.

The CDR3 bases are TGTGCCAGCAGCCAGACTAGCGGGACCTACAATGAGCAGTTCTTC. Encoded protein: CASSQTSGTYNEQFF. The rearrangement joins TRBV3-1 (or the pseudogene TRBV3-2) to TRBJ2-1, with 11 bases identical to TRBD2. The CDR3 has 15 residues. The ends lost 3 bases at V and 2 bases at J; junction bases unmatched: 0. From germline, CDR1 is LGHDT and CDR2 YNNKEL (reference sequence).

The chain is built from TRBV5-1 and TRBJ2-3, with TRBD2 matching over 7 bases. Germline values: CDR1 SGHRS, CDR2 YFSETQ. CDR3 length equals 12 residues. V was pared by 4 bases and J by 14 bases, with 10 bases of the junction left unmatched. CDR3 sequence (DNA): TGCGCCAGCAGCCACGGGGAACCGGGAGGGTATTTT. Its translation: CASSHGEPGGYF.

V is TRBV11-2 and J is TRBJ2-4; D is undetermined. The V end was cut by 3 bases, the J end by 7 bases, with 4 bases between. Germline V gene lookup returns CDR1 SGHAT and CDR2 FQNNGV. The CDR3 consists of 11 residues. CDR3 coding DNA: TGTGCCAGCAGCTTTAGTAACATTCAGTACTTC. Translation gives CASSFSNIQYF. Full variable domain (missing parts from reference TRBV11-2 and TRBJ2-4): EAGVAQSPRYKIIEKRQSVAFWCNPISGHATLYWYQQILGQGPKLLIQFQNNGVVDDSQLPKDRFSAERLKGVDSTLKIQPAKLEDSAVYLCASSFSNIQYFGAGTRLSVL.

The rearrangement links TRBV7-6 to TRBJ2-3, with 10 bases identical to TRBD2. Trimming took 5 bases from V and 0 from J; bases not matched to a gene: 11. From germline, CDR1 is SGHVS and CDR2 FNYEAQ. The CDR3 contains 18 residues. The chain's CDR3 is CASSPGLASSGSTDTQYF. The CDR3 region has the DNA TGTGCCAGCAGCCCGGGACTAGCGTCTAGTGGAAGCACAGATACGCAGTATTTT.

The V gene is TRBV7-9, the J gene TRBJ2-5, with D possibly TRBD1 on 5 matching bases. The CDR3 has 15 residues. V gave up 0 bases and J gave up 3 bases, with 11 bases separating them. Germline loops: CDR1 SEHNR, CDR2 FQNEAQ (reference sequence). The CDR3 region is CASSLAGSREETQYF. The CDR3 DNA is TGTGCCAGCAGCTTAGCAGGAAGCAGGGAAGAGACCCAGTACTTC.

This clone has only one observation. This sequence joins TRBV5-4 and TRBJ1-2; 12 bases line up with TRBD1. The CDR3 sequence is 15 residues long. Germline trimming cut 0 bases from V and 8 bases from J; bases unmatched to any gene: 5. CDR1 and CDR2 (germline): SGHNT, YYREEE (reference sequence). CDR3 sequence reads: CASSLVGQGAEGYTF. The CDR3 coding sequence is TGTGCCAGCAGCTTGGTGGGACAGGGGGCGGAGGGCTACACCTTC.

The CDR3 region is CASSITGVVYEQYF. CDR3 nucleotides: TGTGCCAGCAGTATTACAGGGGTGGTTTACGAGCAGTACTTC. The chain combines TRBV27 with TRBJ2-7; 7 nucleotides agree with TRBD1. The CDR3 contains 14 residues. Trimming removed 5 bases from V and 4 bases from J; junction bases left unmatched: 8. The V gene's germline CDR1 is MNHEY and CDR2 SMNVEV (reference sequence).

The V and J genes are TRBV27 and TRBJ1-1, with 12 nucleotides matching TRBD1. Trimming cost V 3 bases and J 5 bases; bases outside gene matches: 7. Germline V gene sequence: CDR1 MNHEY, CDR2 SMNVEV (reference sequence). The CDR3 extends over 16 amino acids. CDR3 protein: CASSLGTGGALTEAFF. Written as DNA, the CDR3 is TGTGCCAGCAGTTTGGGGACAGGGGGCGCGTTAACTGAAGCTTTCTTT.

The chain carries TRBV7-9 and TRBJ2-6, with D perhaps TRBD1 (5 bases). Trimming removed 4 bases from V and 4 bases from J, with 17 bases in between. The CDR3 contains 17 residues. Germline V gives CDR1 SEHNR, CDR2 FQNEAQ (reference sequence). CDR3 residues: CASSSRTTARGANVLTF. The CDR3 DNA reads as TGTGCCAGCAGCTCACGGACGACAGCCCGGGGGGCCAACGTCCTGACTTTC.

Points on this clone: Other DNA sequences in the same sample also yield this CDR3. The chain has TRBV5-5 and TRBJ1-6; 8 nucleotides agree with TRBD1. V shed 4 bases, J shed 8 bases, and the junction held 5 bases outside the gene matches. The CDR3 covers 14 residues. Germline CDR1 SGHKS, CDR2 YYEKEE (reference sequence). CDR3 bases: TGTGCCAGCAGCCCGGGACAGGAGGATTCACCCCTCCACTTT. Protein: CASSPGQEDSPLHF.

The CDR3 sequence is CASSRASNYGYTF. As DNA, the CDR3 is TGTGCCAGCTCTCGCGCGAGTAACTATGGCTACACCTTC. The genes are TRBV6-5 and TRBJ1-2; D ambiguous. Per germline, CDR1 MNHEY and CDR2 SVGAGI. V shed 8 bases and J shed 1 base, with 11 bases lying between them. The length of the CDR3 is 13 residues.